This TCR beta chain was sequenced during a study of blood T cell repertoires in COVID-19. Only in-frame clones appear in the TCRdb table, and some are missing; sequencing was by immunoSEQ multiplex PCR. In the table there are tens of thousands of clones, over 70% of which are singletons. Specimen: peripheral blood. The TCR comes from an older man with active COVID-19.

The CDR3 sequence is CASSLDSLQETQYF. CDR3 nucleotides: TGTGCCAGCAGCTTGGACAGCCTCCAAGAGACCCAGTACTTC. V gene TRBV5-4 combines with J gene TRBJ2-5; D call uncertain. Between the trimmed V and J ends, which lost 0 bases and 1 base, there was a span of 7 bases. Germline loops: CDR1 SGHNT, CDR2 YYREEE (reference sequence). This CDR3 has 14 residues.